This T cell receptor beta chain derives from a study of cytomegalovirus exposure and HLA in healthy donors. Study-level results: The study found most TCR sequences rare, yet found some public TCRs in many donors. Prior analysis indicated that the majority of TCR beta V segments exhibited productivity approximately 90% or approximately 30% of the time. An apparent linkage of common viral pathogens to several of the most significant clusters emerged in a later analysis.

Use of 60 Vbeta and 13 Jbeta primers characterized the PCR. Generated by immunoSEQ multiplex PCR, the TCRdb table keeps only in-frame clones and is missing some. The data hold 150,000 or so clones, with more than 60% observed a single time. The CDR3 covers 12 residues. Trimming removed 4 bases at V and 7 bases at J, with 10 bases between. Turning to this clone: Its specificity is unknown.

The chain links TRBV23-1 to TRBJ1-1, with TRBD1 as a possible D gene (5 bases). TRBV23-1 is classed as an ORF, of uncertain function. The TCR originated in a young woman in good health and CMV-seronegative. Sequencing input: PBMCs. Written as DNA, the CDR3 is TGCGCCAGCAGTCCGGGGGGGGATGAAGCTTTCTTT. This translates into CASSPGGDEAFF.